This TCR beta chain emerged from a study of blood T cell repertoires in COVID-19. At the level of the study: The United States, Italy and Spain were the sources of the acute and convalescent COVID-19 samples.

Data came from immunoSEQ multiplex PCR; TCRdb stores just in-frame clones and leaves some out. The repertoire holds a few hundred thousand clones, with 85% to 90% as singletons. This CDR3 has 11 residues. Germline V gives CDR1 LNHDA, CDR2 SQIVND (reference sequence). V lost 11 bases and J 5 bases, leaving 12 bases between the germline ends. This clone was observed a few times. The TCR sequence derives from a woman in her thirties who had recovered from COVID-19. The sequencing sample was made of PBMCs or T cells enriched from blood (not recorded which). The rearrangement links TRBV19 to TRBJ1-2; the D is unclear. The CDR3 sequence: CAPPTTYGYTF. In nucleotides, the CDR3 is TGTGCCCCCCCTACTACGTATGGCTACACCTTC. Complete variable domain (other parts from reference TRBV19 and TRBJ1-2): DGGITQSPKYLFRKEGQNVTLSCEQNLNHDAMYWYRQDPGQGLRLIYYSQIVNDFQKGDIAEGYSVSREKKESFPLTVTSAQKNPTAFYLCAPPTTYGYTFGSGTRLTVV.